The subject of this entry is one TCR beta chain. Its cognate antigen has yet to be identified. No much larger clone exists at a distance of one base, and base qualities are not known. The data stem from a study of blood T cell repertoires in COVID-19 (dated by TCRdb to about 2020). Study-wide context: Samples from collaborators originated in the United States, Italy and Spain and spanned both the acute and convalescent phases of COVID-19. Samples came from the ongoing ImmuneRACE study (first 160 participants) plus 1,254 subjects from 6 global collaborators. Where available, HLA class I and class II types were obtained from metadata supplied by the sample provider rather than from assay-based typing. The prospective study material was composed of cDNA or gDNA derived from T cells, B-cell-depleted T cells, or PBMCs. The dataset comprised deeply sampled blood TCRbeta repertoires from subjects exposed to, actively infected with, or recovered from COVID-19. Sample metadata almost always included a de-identified subject ID, COVID-19 status, age in years and sex. A freely available public database, intended as a resource for researchers studying the immune response to SARS-CoV-2, is where the repertoires were released.

Study-wide conclusions, independent of this receptor: Clinical and demographic metadata were provided uncurated, with the amount varying by source and participant.

The immunoSEQ Assay, a bias-controlled multiplex PCR, was used to amplify TCRbeta CDR3 regions from genomic DNA. In the original analysis: The number of nucleated cells in each sample was estimated by amplification of reference gene primers within the assay. Sequence reads were collapsed and filtered to measure the absolute abundance of every unique TCRbeta CDR3 rearrangement. For each sample, productive Simpson clonality was calculated by taking the square root of Simpson's diversity index across productive rearrangements. The table comes from immuneACCESS by way of TCRdb, which keeps in-frame sequences with V and J called. Part of the clones is missing from these tables; in studies checked, under half for an unresolved V gene and the rest for unknown reasons. V and J calls and clone size are those listed in that table; D and trimming were worked out from the DNA. This sample lists about 74,000 clones; around 86% were detected once. The ten largest clones take up approximately 30% of the sample.

Reading from cysteine to phenylalanine, the CDR3 counts 13 amino acids. Only CDR3 DNA is held: 39 bases, read in frame from base 1. Deletion took 2 bases off V and 5 bases off J, with a span of 9 bases between the germline ends. The germline V gene (reference sequence) specifies LGHDT as CDR1 and YNNKEL as CDR2. Whole blood was collected in K2EDTA tubes by collaborating institutions according to the institutions' own protocols. For TCRbeta analysis, collaborator samples were shipped as frozen whole blood, as isolated PBMCs, or as DNA extracted from either sample type. Input material: peripheral blood. The receptor comes from a woman older than 75 with active or convalescent COVID-19. The V and J segments used are TRBV3-1 (or the pseudogene TRBV3-2) and TRBJ2-5, with TRBD2 perhaps the D gene, on 5 matching bases. The CDR3 has the sequence CASSQLRGETQYF. The DNA reads TGTGCCAGCAGCCAACTACGAGGGGAGACCCAGTACTTC.